This record looks at one T cell receptor beta chain sequence and its context. As handled by the study authors: Amplified reference gene primers provided the basis for estimating nucleated cell counts. Data came from immunoSEQ multiplex PCR; TCRdb stores just in-frame clones and leaves some out. That table gives V, J and clone size, and the DNA gave D and trimming. The sample holds some 460,000 clones, more than 85% seen once. The data originate from a study of blood T cell repertoires in COVID-19. Across the whole study: Samples representing acute and convalescent COVID-19 were sourced from the United States, Italy and Spain. Sources were T cells, B-cell-depleted T cells, or PBMCs; the material itself was cDNA or gDNA.

The germline V and J ends were trimmed by 4 bases and 8 bases, with 15 bases remaining between them. The CDR3 is made up of 14 amino acids. Germline lookup yields CDR1 SGHKS and CDR2 YYEKEE (reference sequence). The origin of this receptor is a woman aged 25 to 45 with acute or convalescent COVID-19. The sample was peripheral blood. This chain uses TRBV5-5 with TRBJ1-4; D may be TRBD1 (6 bases). As DNA, the CDR3 is TGTGCCAGCAGCCTGGGGCAGGGGAGCGAAAAACTGTTTTTT. This codes for CASSLGQGSEKLFF.